The 7 T cell receptor beta chains given below trace back to one sample, sequenced in a study of blood T cell repertoires in COVID-19. Data came from immunoSEQ multiplex PCR; TCRdb stores just in-frame clones and leaves some out. There are about 170,000 clones in the sample; about 87% occur only once, and 25% to 30% lies in the top ten. The sample taken for sequencing was peripheral blood. The receptor source for this set is a man in his sixties with acute or convalescent COVID-19.

V is TRBV6-6 and J is TRBJ1-6; 10 bases align to TRBD1. The CDR3 runs 14 residues. Germline V gene data show CDR1 as MNHNY and CDR2 as SVGAGI (reference sequence). V lost 5 bases to trimming and J lost 5 bases; unmatched junction nucleotides: 0. CDR3 in DNA: TGTGCCAGCAGTGGACAGGGGGATAATTCACCCCTCCACTTT. This codes for CASSGQGDNSPLHF.

The genes are TRBV6-5 and TRBJ1-4, with 8 bases matching TRBD1. The germline V gene has CDR1 MNHEY and CDR2 SVGAGI. This CDR3 region has 13 residues. J gave up 5 bases and V 5 bases, and 1 base lay outside the gene matches. CDR3 in amino acids: CASSRTGNEKLFF. In DNA form, the CDR3 reads TGTGCCAGCAGTAGGACAGGGAATGAAAAACTGTTTTTT.

This chain joins TRBV5-8 and TRBJ2-6, with D possibly being TRBD1 (5 bases). The V and J ends lost 2 bases and 4 bases respectively, with 10 bases between them. The germline V gene encodes CDR1 SGHTS and CDR2 YDEGEE. CDR3 length equals 15 residues. The CDR3 bases are TGTGCCAGCAGCTTAATGGGGCCCGGGGCCAACGTCCTGACTTTC. It translates to CASSLMGPGANVLTF.

The chain is built from TRBV6-6 and TRBJ1-2; a weak D match, TRBD1 (5 bases). The ends were cut back, 2 bases at V and 8 bases at J, with 18 bases in the middle. This CDR3 region has 15 residues. Germline CDR1 MNHNY, CDR2 SVGAGI (reference sequence). CDR3 bases: TGTGCCAGCAGTTACGGCCAGGGTGCTTCGTCGGGCTACACCTTC. Protein product: CASSYGQGASSGYTF.

The rearrangement joins TRBV19 to TRBJ1-2; no firm D call. With 1 base removed from V and 3 bases from J, the gap between germline ends came to 6 bases. CDR3 length: 13 residues. Germline V gene sequence: CDR1 LNHDA, CDR2 SQIVND (reference sequence). This CDR3 is CASSIVRDYGYTF. CDR3 DNA sequence: TGTGCCAGTAGTATAGTTCGGGACTATGGCTACACCTTC.

This chain connects TRBV5-4 to TRBJ1-1, with D uncertain. There are 14 residues in the CDR3. The ends were cut back, 1 base at V and 2 bases at J, with 9 bases in the middle. In germline, CDR1 is SGHNT, CDR2 YYREEE (reference sequence). CDR3 residues: CASSLPTGNTEAFF. As DNA, the CDR3 is TGTGCCAGCAGCTTGCCCACGGGTAACACTGAAGCTTTCTTT.

The rearrangement uses TRBV6-1 and TRBJ2-5; D is possibly TRBD2 (5 bases). CDR1 is MNHNS, CDR2 SASEGT, per germline. CDR3 length equals 13 residues. Trimming removed 3 bases from V and 5 bases from J, with 10 bases in between. CDR3 sequence reads: CASSEGGGETQYF. Here the CDR3 DNA reads TGTGCCAGCAGTGAGGGTGGCGGGGAGACCCAGTACTTC.